Detailed here is one TCR beta chain. What it binds is not known. The entry originates in a study of cytomegalovirus exposure and HLA in healthy donors. V gave up 5 bases and J gave up 2 bases, with 9 bases separating them. The CDR3 is 13 amino acids. CDR1 MNHEY and CDR2 SMNVEV come from the germline V gene (reference sequence). Vbeta (60) and Jbeta (13) primers were used in the PCR. Measured with immunoSEQ multiplex PCR; TCRdb has only the in-frame clones, and not every one. The sample totals fewer than 150,000 clones. Overall study results and limits: A missense DCLRE1C variant was associated with V- and J-gene trimming of TCR beta chains in a later analysis, and an independent cohort replicated the association.

This cohort consisted of healthy bone marrow donors. Whereas donors were nominally healthy upon sampling, unrecorded immune exposures were probable. The V call is TRBV27, the J call TRBJ1-1, with a weak D call TRBD1 (6 bases). Sequencing was performed on PBMCs. This TCR was sampled from a man aged 35-49 years in good health and CMV-seronegative. The CDR3 DNA is TGTGCCAGCAGTGCAGGGGCCAACACTGAAGCTTTCTTT. Protein sequence: CASSAGANTEAFF.